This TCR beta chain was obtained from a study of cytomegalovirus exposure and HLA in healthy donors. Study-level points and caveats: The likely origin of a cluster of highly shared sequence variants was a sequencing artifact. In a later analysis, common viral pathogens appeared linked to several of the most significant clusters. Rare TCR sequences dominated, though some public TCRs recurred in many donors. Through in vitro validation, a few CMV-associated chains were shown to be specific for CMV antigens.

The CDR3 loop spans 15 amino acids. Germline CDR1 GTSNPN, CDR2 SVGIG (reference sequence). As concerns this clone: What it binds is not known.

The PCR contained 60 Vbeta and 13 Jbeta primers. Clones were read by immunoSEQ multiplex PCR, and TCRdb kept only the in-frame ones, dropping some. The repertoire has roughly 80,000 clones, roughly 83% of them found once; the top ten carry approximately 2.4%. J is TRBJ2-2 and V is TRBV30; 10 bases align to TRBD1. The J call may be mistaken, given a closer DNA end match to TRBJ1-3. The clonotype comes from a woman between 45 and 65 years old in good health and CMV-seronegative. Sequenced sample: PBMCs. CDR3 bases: TGTGCCTGGAGTGGGACAGGGGGAACTGGAAACACCATATATTTT. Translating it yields CAWSGTGGTGNTIYF.